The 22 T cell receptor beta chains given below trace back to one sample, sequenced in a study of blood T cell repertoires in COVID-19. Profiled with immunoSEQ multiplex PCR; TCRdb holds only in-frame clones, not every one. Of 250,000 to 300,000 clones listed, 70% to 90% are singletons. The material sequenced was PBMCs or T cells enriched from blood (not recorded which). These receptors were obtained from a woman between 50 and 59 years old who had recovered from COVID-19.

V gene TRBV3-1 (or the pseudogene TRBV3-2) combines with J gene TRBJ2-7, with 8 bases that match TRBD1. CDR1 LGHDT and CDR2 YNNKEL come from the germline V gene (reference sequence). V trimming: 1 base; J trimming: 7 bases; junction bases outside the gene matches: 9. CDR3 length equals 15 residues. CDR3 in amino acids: CASSQANRGSREQYF. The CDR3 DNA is TGTGCCAGCAGCCAAGCGAACAGGGGGTCTCGGGAGCAGTACTTC.

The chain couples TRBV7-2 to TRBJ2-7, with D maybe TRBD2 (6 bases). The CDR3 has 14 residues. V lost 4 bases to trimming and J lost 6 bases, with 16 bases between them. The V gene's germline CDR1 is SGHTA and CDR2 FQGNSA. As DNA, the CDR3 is TGTGCCAGCAGCTCCATGGGGGGAATGGGCGAGCAGTACTTC. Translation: CASSSMGGMGEQYF.

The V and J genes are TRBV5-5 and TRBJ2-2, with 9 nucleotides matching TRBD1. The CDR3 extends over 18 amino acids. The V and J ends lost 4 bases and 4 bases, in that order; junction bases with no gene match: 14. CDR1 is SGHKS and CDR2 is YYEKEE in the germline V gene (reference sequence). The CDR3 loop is CASSPGRRTGDRTGELFF. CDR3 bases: TGTGCCAGCAGCCCTGGCCGGCGGACAGGGGATCGCACCGGGGAGCTGTTTTTT.

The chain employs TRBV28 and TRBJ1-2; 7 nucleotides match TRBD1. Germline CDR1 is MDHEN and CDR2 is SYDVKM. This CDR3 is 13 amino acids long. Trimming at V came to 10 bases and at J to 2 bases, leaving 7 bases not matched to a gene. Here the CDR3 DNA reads TGTGCCACTACAGCAGGGGGAAACTATGGCTACACCTTC. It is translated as CATTAGGNYGYTF.

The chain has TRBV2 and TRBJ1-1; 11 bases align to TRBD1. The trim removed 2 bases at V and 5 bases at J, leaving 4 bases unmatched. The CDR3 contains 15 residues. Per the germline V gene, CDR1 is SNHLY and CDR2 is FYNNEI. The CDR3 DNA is TGTGCCAGCAGTGAACACGGGACAGGGGGGACTGAAGCTTTCTTT. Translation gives CASSEHGTGGTEAFF. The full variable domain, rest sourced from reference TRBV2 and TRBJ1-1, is EPEVTQTPSHQVTQMGQEVILRCVPISNHLYFYWYRQILGQKVEFLVSFYNNEISEKSEIFDDQFSVERPDGSNFTLKIRSTKLEDSAMYFCASSEHGTGGTEAFFGQGTRLTVV.

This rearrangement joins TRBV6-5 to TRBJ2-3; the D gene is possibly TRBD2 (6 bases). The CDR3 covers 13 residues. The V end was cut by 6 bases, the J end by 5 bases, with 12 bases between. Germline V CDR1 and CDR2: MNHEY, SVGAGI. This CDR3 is CASRGDSGDTQYF. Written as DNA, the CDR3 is TGTGCCAGCAGGGGTGATAGCGGAGATACGCAGTATTTT.

The CDR3 region has the DNA TGTGCCAGCAGCTTATTCGCGGGGGCGGGGGACATTCAGTACTTC. Translation: CASSLFAGAGDIQYF. This chain links TRBV7-2 with TRBJ2-4, with a tentative D call TRBD2 (7 bases). This CDR3 spans 15 amino acids. Per the germline V gene, CDR1 is SGHTA and CDR2 is FQGNSA. The V end lost 2 bases, the J end lost 8 bases, and 16 bases lay between the germline ends.

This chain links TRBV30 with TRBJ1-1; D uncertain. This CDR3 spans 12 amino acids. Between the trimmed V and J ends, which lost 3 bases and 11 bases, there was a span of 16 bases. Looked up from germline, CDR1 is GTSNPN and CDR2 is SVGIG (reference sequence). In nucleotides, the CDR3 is TGTGCCTGGAGCTCAATGACAAGTGGGGCTTTCTTT. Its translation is CAWSSMTSGAFF.

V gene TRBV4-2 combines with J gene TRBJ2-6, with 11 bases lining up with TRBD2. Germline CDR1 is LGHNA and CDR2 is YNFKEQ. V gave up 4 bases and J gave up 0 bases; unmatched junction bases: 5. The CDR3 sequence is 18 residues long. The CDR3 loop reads CASSPIAGGSSGANVLTF. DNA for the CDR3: TGTGCCAGCAGCCCAATAGCGGGGGGGAGCTCTGGGGCCAACGTCCTGACTTTC.

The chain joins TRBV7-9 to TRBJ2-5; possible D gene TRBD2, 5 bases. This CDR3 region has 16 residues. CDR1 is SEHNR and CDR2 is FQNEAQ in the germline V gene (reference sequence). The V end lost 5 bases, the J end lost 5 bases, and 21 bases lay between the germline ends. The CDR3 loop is CASSPANSWESETQYF. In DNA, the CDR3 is TGTGCCAGCAGCCCAGCCAACTCCTGGGAGAGTGAGACCCAGTACTTC.

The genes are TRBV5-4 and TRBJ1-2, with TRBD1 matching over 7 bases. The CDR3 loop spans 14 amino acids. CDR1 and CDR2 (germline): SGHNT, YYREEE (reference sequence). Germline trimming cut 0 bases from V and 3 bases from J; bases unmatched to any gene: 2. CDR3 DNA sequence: TGTGCCAGCAGCTTGGGCGGGACAGACTATGGCTACACCTTC. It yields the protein CASSLGGTDYGYTF.

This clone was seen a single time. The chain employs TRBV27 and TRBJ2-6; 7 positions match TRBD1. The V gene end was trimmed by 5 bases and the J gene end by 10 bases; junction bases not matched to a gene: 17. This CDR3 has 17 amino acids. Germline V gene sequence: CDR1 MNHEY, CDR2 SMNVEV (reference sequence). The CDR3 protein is CASSTGAMGQGVNVLTF. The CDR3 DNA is TGTGCCAGCAGTACAGGGGCTATGGGTCAAGGTGTGAACGTCCTGACTTTC.

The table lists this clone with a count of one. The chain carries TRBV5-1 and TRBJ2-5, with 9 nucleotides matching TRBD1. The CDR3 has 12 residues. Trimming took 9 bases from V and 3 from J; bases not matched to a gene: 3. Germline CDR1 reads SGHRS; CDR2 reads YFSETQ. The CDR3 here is CATRDREETQYF. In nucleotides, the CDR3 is TGCGCCACCCGGGACAGGGAAGAGACCCAGTACTTC.

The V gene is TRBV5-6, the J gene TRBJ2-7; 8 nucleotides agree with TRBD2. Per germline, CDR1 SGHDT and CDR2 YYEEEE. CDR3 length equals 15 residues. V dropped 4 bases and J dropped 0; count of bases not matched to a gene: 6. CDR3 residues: CASSTTSGDSYEQYF. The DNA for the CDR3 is TGTGCCAGCAGCACAACTAGCGGTGACTCCTACGAGCAGTACTTC. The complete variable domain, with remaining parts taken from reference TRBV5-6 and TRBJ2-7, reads DAGVTQSPTHLIKTRGQQVTLRCSPKSGHDTVSWYQQALGQGPQFIFQYYEEEERQRGNFPDRFSGHQFPNYSSELNVNALLLGDSALYLCASSTTSGDSYEQYFGPGTRLTVT.

The CDR3 region is CASSLRLAGGPGTDTQYF. The CDR3 DNA reads TGTGCCAGCAGCTTGAGACTAGCGGGAGGGCCGGGTACAGATACGCAGTATTTT. This rearrangement joins TRBV5-4 to TRBJ2-3; 14 nucleotides match TRBD2. CDR3 length: 18 amino acids. In germline, CDR1 is SGHNT, CDR2 YYREEE (reference sequence). Trimming at V came to 1 base and at J to 3 bases, leaving 7 bases not matched to a gene. Filled out from reference TRBV5-4 and TRBJ2-3, the complete variable domain reads ETGVTQSPTHLIKTRGQQVTLRCSSQSGHNTVSWYQQALGQGPQFIFQYYREEENGRGNFPPRFSGLQFPNYSSELNVNALELDDSALYLCASSLRLAGGPGTDTQYFGPGTRLTVL.

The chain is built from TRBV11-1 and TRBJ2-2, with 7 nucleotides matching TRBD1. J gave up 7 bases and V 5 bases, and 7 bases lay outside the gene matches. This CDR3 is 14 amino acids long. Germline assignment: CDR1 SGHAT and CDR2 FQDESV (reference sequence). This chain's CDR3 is CASSIRGRIGELFF. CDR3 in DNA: TGTGCCAGCAGCATCAGGGGGAGAATCGGGGAGCTGTTTTTT.

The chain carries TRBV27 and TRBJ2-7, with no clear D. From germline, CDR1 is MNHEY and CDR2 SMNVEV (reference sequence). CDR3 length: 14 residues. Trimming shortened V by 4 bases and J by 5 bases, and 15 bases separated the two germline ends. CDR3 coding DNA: TGTGCCAGCAGTTCACTGAACCTGCTGGACGAGCAGTACTTC. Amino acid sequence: CASSSLNLLDEQYF.

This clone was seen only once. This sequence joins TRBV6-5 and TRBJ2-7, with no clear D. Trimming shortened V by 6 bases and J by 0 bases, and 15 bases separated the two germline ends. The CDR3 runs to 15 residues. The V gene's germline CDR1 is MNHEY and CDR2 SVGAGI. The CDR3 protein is CASRQVVFTSYEQYF. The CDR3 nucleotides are TGTGCCAGCAGACAAGTGGTGTTTACCTCCTACGAGCAGTACTTC.

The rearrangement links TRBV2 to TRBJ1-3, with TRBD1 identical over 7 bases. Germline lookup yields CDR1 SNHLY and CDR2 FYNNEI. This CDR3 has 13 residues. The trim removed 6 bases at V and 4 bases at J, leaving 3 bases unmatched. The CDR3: CASRMGQGNTIYF. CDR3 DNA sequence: TGTGCCAGCAGGATGGGACAGGGAAACACCATATATTTT.

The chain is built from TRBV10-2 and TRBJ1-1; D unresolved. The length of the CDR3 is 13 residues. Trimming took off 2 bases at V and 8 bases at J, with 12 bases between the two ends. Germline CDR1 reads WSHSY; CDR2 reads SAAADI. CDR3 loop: CASSEQRDWEAFF. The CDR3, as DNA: TGCGCCAGCAGTGAGCAACGGGATTGGGAAGCTTTCTTT.

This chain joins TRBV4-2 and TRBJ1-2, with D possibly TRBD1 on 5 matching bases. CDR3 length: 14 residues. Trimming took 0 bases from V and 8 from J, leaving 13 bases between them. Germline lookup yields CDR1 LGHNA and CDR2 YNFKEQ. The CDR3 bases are TGTGCCAGCAGCCAAGAAAGACAGAATCCCGGCTACACCTTC. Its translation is CASSQERQNPGYTF.

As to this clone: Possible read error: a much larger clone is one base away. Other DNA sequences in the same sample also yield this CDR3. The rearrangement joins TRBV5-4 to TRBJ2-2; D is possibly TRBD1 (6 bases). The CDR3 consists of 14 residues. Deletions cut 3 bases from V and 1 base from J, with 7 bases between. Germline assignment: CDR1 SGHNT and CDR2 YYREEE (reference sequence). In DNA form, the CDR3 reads TGTGCCAGCAGCTCGGGACAGAACACCGGGGAGCTGTTTTTT. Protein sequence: CASSSGQNTGELFF.